Presented here are 13 T cell receptor beta chains from one specimen sequenced in a study of blood T cells in healthy people across ages. Together with a sample-barcoded 5' primer, a J-beta primer mix was included in a second PCR lasting about 6 to 11 cycles. Each CDR3 protein is one row after TCRdb ran MiXCR on the 5' RACE reads. The repertoire holds about a million distinct CDR3 sequences, less than 45% seen once, with 10% to 15% in the top ten. Sequencing was done on a sample of blood. These TCRs come from a young man in good health.

This sequence joins TRBV7-2 and TRBJ1-4; 8 bases map to TRBD1. J was trimmed by 4 bases and V by 3 bases; bases with no gene match: 4. The CDR3 is 15 amino acids. Germline CDR1 reads SGHTA; CDR2 reads FQGNSA. The CDR3 here is CASSLRTGSNEKLFF. In DNA, the CDR3 is TGTGCCAGCAGCTTGAGGACAGGGAGTAATGAAAAACTGTTTTTT.

This clonotype showed up just a few times. The chain combines TRBV20-1 with TRBJ1-2, with 7 bases that match TRBD1. The V segment lost 0 bases and the J segment 7 bases; nucleotides outside the gene matches: 11. This CDR3 spans 15 amino acids. Per the germline V gene, CDR1 is DFQATT and CDR2 is SNEGSKA (reference sequence). The CDR3 bases are TGCAGTGCTAGAGATAGTAAGGGGACAGAGTTTGGCTACACCTTC. This translates into CSARDSKGTEFGYTF.

This clonotype was recorded once. V gene TRBV11-2 combines with J gene TRBJ2-1; D is possibly TRBD2 (6 bases). Germline V gene sequence: CDR1 SGHAT, CDR2 FQNNGV. V was shortened by 4 bases and J by 1 base, with 11 bases between the two germline ends. CDR3 length equals 15 residues. This CDR3 is CASSSGEWSYNEQFF. The CDR3 DNA follows: TGTGCCAGCAGCTCGGGGGAGTGGTCCTACAATGAGCAGTTCTTC.

This clonotype showed up just a few times. This rearrangement joins TRBV4-1 to TRBJ1-6; 7 positions match TRBD1. V shed 1 base and J 7 bases; nucleotides not matched to a gene: 13. Germline values: CDR1 MGHRA, CDR2 YSYEKL. CDR3 length: 18 amino acids. The CDR3 coding sequence is TGCGCCAGCAGCCAAGCTGATGGGACTACAGGGGAGAATTCACCCCTCCACTTT. Protein product: CASSQADGTTGENSPLHF.

This clonotype was seen a few times. V usage is TRBV4-1 and J usage is TRBJ2-3; no reliable D call. Per the germline V gene, CDR1 is MGHRA and CDR2 is YSYEKL. The CDR3 consists of 13 residues. With 4 bases removed from V and 5 bases from J, the gap between germline ends came to 10 bases. In nucleotides, the CDR3 is TGCGCCAGCAGCCTACTACCGGGAGATACGCAGTATTTT. It specifies CASSLLPGDTQYF.

The genes are TRBV9 and TRBJ2-3; TRBD2 agrees at 7 bases. Germline V gives CDR1 SGDLS, CDR2 YYNGEE. CDR3 length: 15 residues. V lost 5 bases, J lost 2 bases, and 8 bases stayed unmatched. As DNA, the CDR3 is TGTGCCAGCAGTGGGCCCGGACTAGTCACAGATACGCAGTATTTT. Translating gives CASSGPGLVTDTQYF.

The chain recombines TRBV20-1 with TRBJ2-1, with D tentatively TRBD2 (5 bases). V lost 2 bases and J lost 4, with 12 bases in between. Germline values: CDR1 DFQATT, CDR2 SNEGSKA (reference sequence). The CDR3 has 14 residues. The CDR3 sequence is CSARPLGRYNEQFF. CDR3 coding DNA: TGCAGTGCTAGACCACTAGGACGGTACAATGAGCAGTTCTTC.

The V gene is TRBV11-2, the J gene TRBJ1-6; D is undetermined. This CDR3 is 13 amino acids long. The V end lost 3 bases, the J end lost 10 bases, and 10 bases lay between the germline ends. Germline V lookup: CDR1 SGHAT, CDR2 FQNNGV. CDR3 protein: CASSFDPPSPLHF. The CDR3, as DNA: TGTGCCAGCAGCTTCGATCCACCGTCACCCCTCCACTTT.

In its sample, this clonotype was seen a few times. In nucleotides, the CDR3 is TGTGCCAGCAGTTACTCCCTTTGGCGGGGGGGCTACAATGAGCAGTTCTTC. This translates into CASSYSLWRGGYNEQFF. The rearrangement links TRBV6-6 to TRBJ2-1, with 9 bases matching TRBD2. The germline CDR1 and CDR2 sequences are MNHNY and SVGAGI (reference sequence). This CDR3 has 17 residues. J lost 3 bases, V lost 0 bases, and 6 bases had no gene match.

This chain links TRBV21-1 with TRBJ2-2; whether TRBD2, the table's D call, matches the DNA was not checked. TRBV21-1 is described as a pseudogene. There are 17 residues in the CDR3. CDR3 amino acids: CASRSRGTSEHTGELFF. Here the CDR3 DNA reads TGTGCCAGCCGATCCCGGGGGACTAGCGAACACACCGGGGAGCTGTTTTTT.

This clonotype was counted many times. The chain joins TRBV29-1 to TRBJ2-1; D is ambiguous. Trimming took 4 bases from V and 3 from J, leaving 4 bases between them. CDR1 is SQVTM, CDR2 ANQGSEA, per germline. The CDR3 totals 11 residues. The chain's CDR3 is CSVGVYNEQFF. CDR3 DNA: TGCAGCGTTGGTGTCTACAATGAGCAGTTCTTC.

The V and J genes are TRBV12-3 or TRBV12-4 and TRBJ2-1; 10 positions agree with TRBD2. The CDR3 is made up of 17 amino acids. V shed 4 bases, J shed 6 bases, and the junction held 12 bases outside the gene matches. CDR3 in amino acids: CASSSGTSERVGNEQFF. DNA of the CDR3: TGTGCCAGCAGTTCCGGGACTAGCGAGCGAGTGGGCAATGAGCAGTTCTTC.

This clonotype came up a few times. J is TRBJ1-1 and V is TRBV5-1; D is unresolved. The germline V gene encodes CDR1 SGHRS and CDR2 YFSETQ. With 0 bases removed from V and 4 bases from J, the gap between germline ends came to 19 bases. The CDR3 runs to 17 residues. The CDR3 loop reads CASSLARGSYWGTEAFF. The CDR3 DNA reads as TGCGCCAGCAGCTTGGCCCGGGGTTCATATTGGGGCACTGAAGCTTTCTTT.